Shown below are 21 T cell receptor beta chains from a single sample sequenced in a study of T cell changes during pregnancy in multiple sclerosis. Using immunoSEQ multiplex PCR, the repertoire was profiled, and TCRdb retains in-frame clones only, with some absent. Of more than 55,000 clones listed, approximately 90% are singletons. The sample in question was peripheral blood, obtained after pregnancy. These receptor sequences come from a female donor in good health, enrolled as a control in a pregnancy study.

This chain connects TRBV7-6 to TRBJ2-5; 12 bases map to TRBD1. The CDR3 loop spans 19 amino acids. Germline CDR1 reads SGHVS; CDR2 reads FNYEAQ. Germline trimming cut 5 bases from V and 5 bases from J; bases unmatched to any gene: 18. Written as DNA, the CDR3 is TGTGCCAGCAGCCTACACCCCTCAGGGACAGGGGGCGCATGGGAGACCCAGTACTTC. Encoded protein: CASSLHPSGTGGAWETQYF.

The chain recombines TRBV5-1 with TRBJ2-3; D call uncertain. Germline CDR1 and CDR2: SGHRS and YFSETQ. V shed 5 bases and J shed 2 bases, with 12 bases lying between them. The CDR3 is 14 residues long. The CDR3 bases are TGCGCCAGCAGGGCGGATCCTCTCACAGATACGCAGTATTTT. Its protein product is CASRADPLTDTQYF.

This sequence joins TRBV7-9 and TRBJ1-5; 8 nucleotides match TRBD1. From germline, CDR1 is SEHNR and CDR2 FQNEAQ (reference sequence). The CDR3 runs to 11 residues. Trimming took 5 bases from V and 12 from J; bases not matched to a gene: 3. The CDR3 loop is CASSQGAVQHF. The CDR3 DNA is TGTGCCAGCAGCCAGGGGGCGGTCCAGCATTTT.

The V call is TRBV7-2, the J call TRBJ1-5; 10 bases fit TRBD1. From germline, CDR1 is SGHTA and CDR2 FQGNSA. The CDR3 spans 19 residues. Trimming at V came to 6 bases and at J to 6 bases, leaving 20 bases not matched to a gene. The CDR3 loop is CASSFSLGQGPTMGQPQHF. CDR3 nucleotide sequence: TGTGCCAGCAGTTTCTCCCTGGGACAGGGGCCCACAATGGGTCAGCCCCAGCATTTT.

This clone appeared once. The chain couples TRBV15 to TRBJ2-1, with TRBD1 identical over 9 bases. Looked up from germline, CDR1 is LNHNV and CDR2 is YYDKDF (reference sequence). The V and J ends lost 7 bases and 4 bases, in that order; junction bases with no gene match: 8. The CDR3 spans 15 residues. This chain's CDR3 is CATNRGLEQYNEQFF. CDR3 in DNA: TGTGCCACCAACAGGGGGCTGGAACAATACAATGAGCAGTTCTTC. The complete variable domain, with remaining parts taken from reference TRBV15 and TRBJ2-1, reads DAMVIQNPRYQVTQFGKPVTLSCSQTLNHNVMYWYQQKSSQAPKLLFHYYDKDFNNEADTPDNFQSRRPNTSFCFLDIRSPGLGDTAMYLCATNRGLEQYNEQFFGPGTRLTVL.

CDR3 protein: CASSPGRSGRASNEQYF. Written as DNA, the CDR3 is TGCGCCAGCAGCCCGGGTCGAAGCGGGAGGGCCTCGAACGAGCAGTACTTC. The rearrangement joins TRBV5-1 to TRBJ2-7; TRBD2 aligns across 10 bases. Germline V gives CDR1 SGHRS, CDR2 YFSETQ. This CDR3 has 17 amino acids. The V and J ends lost 4 bases and 5 bases, in that order; junction bases with no gene match: 15.

The chain combines TRBV7-3 with TRBJ2-1; TRBD2 might be the D (6 bases). The germline gives CDR1 SGHTA, CDR2 FQGTGA. The CDR3 spans 15 residues. V was pared by 2 bases and J by 10 bases, with 18 bases between. The CDR3 nucleotides read TGTGCCAGCAGCTTAGAGGGACTGGATAGCGAGGAGCAGTTCTTC. The encoded protein is CASSLEGLDSEEQFF.

The chain has TRBV6-5 and TRBJ2-3; 9 bases align to TRBD1. Unmatched junction bases numbered 6, after V lost 8 bases and J lost 3 bases. CDR3 length: 14 amino acids. Germline V gives CDR1 MNHEY, CDR2 SVGAGI. CDR3 DNA: TGTGCCAGCGGCTCCGGGACAGGGACAGATACGCAGTATTTT. Encoded protein: CASGSGTGTDTQYF.

The chain is built from TRBV11-2 and TRBJ2-6, with D possibly being TRBD2 (5 bases). The CDR3 has 17 residues. Trimming removed 0 bases from V and 0 bases from J, with 9 bases in between. Germline-derived CDR1 and CDR2 are SGHAT and FQNNGV. CDR3 DNA: TGTGCCAGCAGCTTAGAGCCGGGGTTCTCTGGGGCCAACGTCCTGACTTTC. Translating gives CASSLEPGFSGANVLTF.

The genes are TRBV29-1 and TRBJ1-3, with TRBD1 as a possible D gene (6 bases). V lost 3 bases and J lost 0, with 9 bases in between. The CDR3 is made up of 14 amino acids. The germline gives CDR1 SQVTM, CDR2 ANQGSEA. This CDR3 is CSVEDSLSGNTIYF. The DNA for the CDR3 is TGCAGCGTTGAGGACAGTCTCTCTGGAAACACCATATATTTT.

In this sample, this clone turned up once. The chain joins TRBV7-2 to TRBJ2-2, with a possible D match to TRBD1 (6 bases). The CDR3 is 16 amino acids. CDR1 and CDR2 (germline): SGHTA, FQGNSA. Trimming cost V 2 bases and J 7 bases, with 17 bases left between them. DNA for the CDR3: TGTGCCAGCAGCTTAATGTCAGGGGAGAATGGCGGGGAGCTGTTTTTT. This encodes CASSLMSGENGGELFF.

V usage is TRBV7-9 and J usage is TRBJ1-6, with TRBD1 as a possible D gene (5 bases). The CDR3 spans 16 residues. Germline V gene lookup returns CDR1 SEHNR and CDR2 FQNEAQ (reference sequence). V shed 5 bases and J shed 1 base, with 12 bases lying between them. For the CDR3, the DNA is TGTGCCAGCAGCCCCGTCGGGGGGTCCTATAATTCACCCCTCCACTTT. Amino acids: CASSPVGGSYNSPLHF.

This chain connects TRBV5-8 to TRBJ1-5; no definite D call. Trimming cost V 2 bases and J 7 bases, with 7 bases left between them. This CDR3 is built from 12 residues. Germline V gene data show CDR1 as SGHTS and CDR2 as YDEGEE. CDR3 sequence: CASSLGEQPQHF. The DNA of the CDR3 is TGTGCCAGCAGCTTAGGAGAGCAGCCCCAGCATTTT. Filled out from reference TRBV5-8 and TRBJ1-5, the complete variable domain reads EAGVTQSPTHLIKTRGQQATLRCSPISGHTSVYWYQQALGLGLQFLLWYDEGEERNRGNFPPRFSGRQFPNYSSELNVNALELEDSALYLCASSLGEQPQHFGDGTRLSIL.

V and J are TRBV6-5 and TRBJ2-2; TRBD2 might be the D (5 bases). Per the germline V gene, CDR1 is MNHEY and CDR2 is SVGAGI. The CDR3 is 15 residues long. Trimming stripped 2 bases from V and 3 bases from J, with 10 bases between. This CDR3 reads CASSYRHSDTGELFF. CDR3 nucleotide sequence: TGTGCCAGCAGTTACAGGCATAGCGACACCGGGGAGCTGTTTTTT.

The rearrangement joins TRBV9 to TRBJ2-2; TRBD1 might be the D (6 bases). The germline gives CDR1 SGDLS, CDR2 YYNGEE. Trimming shortened V by 2 bases and J by 3 bases, and 23 bases separated the two germline ends. The CDR3 has 19 amino acids. The CDR3 spells CASSVARGRMYRDTGELFF. The DNA for the CDR3 is TGTGCCAGCAGCGTTGCCAGGGGTAGGATGTATCGGGACACCGGGGAGCTGTTTTTT.

Here the CDR3 DNA reads TGTGCCAGCAGCGCAGGAACAAGCGACAGAGACTATGGCTACACCTTC. Translating it yields CASSAGTSDRDYGYTF. The chain links TRBV7-9 to TRBJ1-2; maybe TRBD1 (5 bases). The CDR3 extends over 16 amino acids. Between the trimmed V and J ends, which lost 5 bases and 3 bases, there was a span of 19 bases. In germline, CDR1 is SEHNR, CDR2 FQNEAQ (reference sequence).

The chain recombines TRBV5-4 with TRBJ1-2, with D perhaps matching TRBD1 (6 bases). Trimming removed 3 bases at V and 6 bases at J, with 15 bases between. The CDR3 length is 14 residues. Germline V gene data show CDR1 as SGHNT and CDR2 as YYREEE (reference sequence). The chain's CDR3 is CASSSPGAGDGYTF. CDR3 DNA: TGTGCCAGCAGCTCCCCAGGGGCGGGCGATGGCTACACCTTC.

V and J are TRBV7-9 and TRBJ2-3, with 7 bases fitting TRBD1. V was clipped by 4 bases and J by 0 bases; unmatched bases: 7. The germline V gene encodes CDR1 SEHNR and CDR2 FQNEAQ (reference sequence). The CDR3 loop spans 16 amino acids. The CDR3 region is CASSSMTGLSTDTQYF. CDR3 nucleotides: TGTGCCAGCAGCTCCATGACAGGGCTTAGCACAGATACGCAGTATTTT.

This clone came up once. The chain carries TRBV28 and TRBJ2-5; 7 nucleotides align to TRBD1. Looked up from germline, CDR1 is MDHEN and CDR2 is SYDVKM. This CDR3 region has 14 residues. The V and J ends lost 6 bases and 2 bases, in that order; junction bases with no gene match: 6. CDR3 residues: CASRSPGQQETQYF. DNA of the CDR3: TGTGCCAGCAGGTCCCCGGGACAGCAAGAGACCCAGTACTTC.

This clone came up once. The rearrangement uses TRBV11-3 and TRBJ2-7; D is undetermined. Germline CDR1 SGHNT, CDR2 YENEEA. The CDR3 is 13 residues long. Trimming stripped 3 bases from V and 6 bases from J, with 12 bases between. The CDR3 sequence is CASSFNWAGEQYF. The CDR3 bases are TGTGCCAGCAGCTTTAACTGGGCTGGCGAGCAGTACTTC.

The chain recombines TRBV19 with TRBJ1-2; D may be TRBD1 (6 bases). Trimming left V 6 bases short and J 2 bases short, with 10 bases between. There are 13 residues in the CDR3. CDR1 and CDR2 (germline): LNHDA, SQIVND (reference sequence). The CDR3 nucleotides read TGTGCCAGTAGCCCTCAGGGGAACTATGGCTACACCTTC. Its protein is CASSPQGNYGYTF.